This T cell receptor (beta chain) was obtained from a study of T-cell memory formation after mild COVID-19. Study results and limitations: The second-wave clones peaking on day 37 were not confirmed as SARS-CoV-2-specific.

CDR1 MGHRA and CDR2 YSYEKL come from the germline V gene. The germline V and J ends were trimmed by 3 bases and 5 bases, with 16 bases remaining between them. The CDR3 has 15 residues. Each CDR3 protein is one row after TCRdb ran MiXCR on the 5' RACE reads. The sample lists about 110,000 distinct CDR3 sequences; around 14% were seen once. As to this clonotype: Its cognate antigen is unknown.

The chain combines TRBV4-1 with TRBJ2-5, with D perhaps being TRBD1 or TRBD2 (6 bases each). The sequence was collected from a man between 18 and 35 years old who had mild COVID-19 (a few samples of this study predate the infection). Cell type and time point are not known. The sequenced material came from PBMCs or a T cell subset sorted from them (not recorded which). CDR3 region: CASSHLSGAGETQYF. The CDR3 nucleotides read TGCGCCAGCAGCCATTTATCGGGGGCCGGGGAGACCCAGTACTTC.